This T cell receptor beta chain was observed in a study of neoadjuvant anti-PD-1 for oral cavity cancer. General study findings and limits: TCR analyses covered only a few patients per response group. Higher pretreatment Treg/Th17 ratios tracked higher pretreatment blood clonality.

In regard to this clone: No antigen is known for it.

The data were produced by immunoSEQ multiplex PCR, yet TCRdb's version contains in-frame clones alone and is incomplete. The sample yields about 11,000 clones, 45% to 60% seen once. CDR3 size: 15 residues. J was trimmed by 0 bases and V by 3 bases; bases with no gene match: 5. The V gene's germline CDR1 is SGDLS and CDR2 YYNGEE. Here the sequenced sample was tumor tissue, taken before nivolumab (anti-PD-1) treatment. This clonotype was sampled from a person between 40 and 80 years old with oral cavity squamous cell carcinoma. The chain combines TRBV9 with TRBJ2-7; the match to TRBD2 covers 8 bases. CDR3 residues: CASSAGGAPSYEQYF. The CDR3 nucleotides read TGTGCCAGCAGCGCCGGGGGGGCCCCCTCCTACGAGCAGTACTTC.